A single sample gave rise to the 15 T cell receptor beta chains below, sequenced in a study of blood T cells in healthy people across ages (dated by TCRdb to the mid-2010s). The library came from 5' RACE. The reads were generated on an Illumina HiSeq 2500. A second PCR of about 6 to 11 cycles was run with a J-beta primer mix and a sample-barcoded 5' primer. Using fastp trimming at Q25 and MiXCR clonotype assembly, TCRdb reanalyzed the public sequencing data and kept in-frame beta chains. CDR3 protein duplicates are merged, each entry listing the most common genes and DNA. The sample table holds 540,000 or so distinct CDR3 sequences, of which around 48% were seen once. The ten largest make up 20% to 25% of the sample. The sequencing input was blood. The receptors shown here come from an elderly man in good health.

CDR3 sequence: CASSARQGVTEAFF. In DNA, the CDR3 is TGTGCCAGCAGCGCGAGACAGGGGGTAACTGAAGCTTTCTTT. The chain employs TRBV7-2 and TRBJ1-1; 9 bases match TRBD1. Germline trimming cut 5 bases from V and 5 bases from J; bases unmatched to any gene: 6. CDR1 is SGHTA and CDR2 is FQGNSA in the germline V gene. The CDR3 is made up of 14 amino acids.

This clonotype appeared a few times. The chain joins TRBV20-1 to TRBJ2-5; maybe TRBD2 (6 bases). CDR3 length: 13 amino acids. V was cut by 1 base and J by 5 bases, with 11 bases left in between. The germline gives CDR1 DFQATT, CDR2 SNEGSKA (reference sequence). The CDR3 is CSARGLASETQYF. In DNA form, the CDR3 reads TGCAGTGCTAGAGGGCTAGCGTCGGAGACCCAGTACTTC.

The J gene is TRBJ2-3, the V gene TRBV20-1; D possibly corresponds to TRBD2 (5 bases). Germline-derived CDR1 and CDR2 are DFQATT and SNEGSKA (reference sequence). The CDR3 is 14 amino acids. The germline V and J ends were trimmed by 0 bases and 0 bases, with 7 bases remaining between them. The CDR3 region has the DNA TGCAGTGCTAGAGACCGGGGTAGCACAGATACGCAGTATTTT. Translated, it gives CSARDRGSTDTQYF.

J is TRBJ1-1 and V is TRBV20-1; no firm D call. The germline V and J ends were trimmed by 0 bases and 1 base, with 12 bases remaining between them. Germline V lookup: CDR1 DFQATT, CDR2 SNEGSKA (reference sequence). The CDR3 runs to 15 residues. CDR3 coding DNA: TGCAGTGCTAGAGATCTCTATTTAGGGAACACTGAAGCTTTCTTT. It yields the protein CSARDLYLGNTEAFF.

As concerns this clonotype: It may be a read error: a sequence one base away is much more abundant. The chain couples TRBV6-5 to TRBJ2-3; D gene uncertain. Germline CDR1 MNHEY, CDR2 SVGAGI. The CDR3 extends over 11 amino acids. CDR3 sequence (DNA): TGTGCCGGCAGTAAAACAGATACGCAGTATTTT. This gives the protein CAGSKTDTQYF.

The chain carries TRBV5-1 and TRBJ1-2; 8 bases fit TRBD1. This CDR3 is built from 17 residues. Germline lookup yields CDR1 SGHRS and CDR2 YFSETQ. The V segment lost 7 bases and the J segment 6 bases; nucleotides outside the gene matches: 20. In nucleotides, the CDR3 is TGCGCCAGCGGCCCGACCCCGGACAGGGTAACTTCAAATGGCTACACCTTC. Translating it yields CASGPTPDRVTSNGYTF.

This chain uses TRBV20-1 with TRBJ2-4, with D perhaps given as TRBD1 or TRBD2 (5 bases each). The J call is in doubt because the DNA end fits TRBJ2-7 better. CDR1 DFQATT and CDR2 SNEGSKA come from the germline V gene (reference sequence). CDR3 length equals 15 residues. The CDR3 region is CSARAGTDLSSEQYF. CDR3 nucleotide sequence: TGCAGTGCTAGAGCCGGGACCGACCTGTCCAGCGAGCAGTACTTC.

The J gene is TRBJ2-4, the V gene TRBV20-1, with 11 bases identical to TRBD2. The CDR3 is 15 amino acids. The trim removed 5 bases at V and 1 base at J, leaving 4 bases unmatched. From germline, CDR1 is DFQATT and CDR2 SNEGSKA (reference sequence). This chain's CDR3 is CSAYSGRAAKNIQYF. For the CDR3, the DNA is TGCAGTGCTTATAGCGGGAGGGCCGCCAAAAACATTCAGTACTTC.

The J gene is TRBJ1-2, the V gene TRBV6-2 or TRBV6-3; 9 bases are a match to TRBD1. This CDR3 comprises 15 residues. With V trimmed by 10 bases and J by 4 bases, 13 bases remained unmatched. Germline CDR1 reads MNHEY; CDR2 reads SVGEGT. CDR3 region: CATTRWGQGGYGYTF. DNA of the CDR3: TGTGCCACCACCCGGTGGGGACAGGGCGGCTATGGCTACACCTTC.

The table lists this clonotype with a few counts. The rearrangement joins TRBV4-3 to TRBJ2-1; D uncertain. The CDR3 runs 16 residues. The V and J ends lost 1 base and 3 bases respectively, with 13 bases between them. Germline CDR1 and CDR2: LGHNA and YSLEER. The CDR3 region is CASSQAQLGIYNEQFF. CDR3 DNA: TGCGCCAGCAGCCAAGCCCAATTGGGGATCTACAATGAGCAGTTCTTC.

This clonotype was detected only a few times. CDR3 protein: CASSIGTGSTDTQYF. The CDR3 region has the DNA TGTGCCAGCAGCATTGGGACAGGGAGCACAGATACGCAGTATTTT. This rearrangement joins TRBV7-2 to TRBJ2-3; the match to TRBD1 covers 9 bases. The CDR3 is 15 residues long. V lost 5 bases and J lost 0; bases outside the gene matches: 3. The germline gives CDR1 SGHTA, CDR2 FQGNSA.

The rearrangement links TRBV5-1 to TRBJ2-7; 10 bases fit TRBD1. There are 18 residues in the CDR3. Losses at the gene ends were 0 bases for V and 0 bases for J; bases not matched to a gene: 9. Germline CDR1 and CDR2: SGHRS and YFSETQ. CDR3 protein: CASSLGLERTGGSYEQYF. The CDR3 region has the DNA TGCGCCAGCAGCTTGGGTCTGGAGCGGACAGGGGGCTCCTACGAGCAGTACTTC. The entire variable domain, with the rest obtained from reference TRBV5-1 and TRBJ2-7, is as follows: KAGVTQTPRYLIKTRGQQVTLSCSPISGHRSVSWYQQTPGQGLQFLFEYFSETQRNKGNFPGRFSGRQFSNSRSEMNVSTLELGDSALYLCASSLGLERTGGSYEQYFGPGTRLTVT.

CDR3 DNA: TGTGCCAGCAGCCTCAACAGGGGACTAGCGGGGTCCCTGGAGCAGTTCTTC. Encoded protein: CASSLNRGLAGSLEQFF. The genes are TRBV3-1 and TRBJ2-1, with 13 bases aligning to TRBD2. This CDR3 has 17 amino acids. The germline CDR1 and CDR2 sequences are LGHDT and YNNKEL (reference sequence). V trimming: 4 bases; J trimming: 10 bases; junction bases outside the gene matches: 13.

V and J are TRBV20-1 and TRBJ1-1, with unresolved D. V dropped 3 bases and J dropped 6 bases, with 17 bases sitting between them. There are 14 residues in the CDR3. Germline loops: CDR1 DFQATT, CDR2 SNEGSKA (reference sequence). The CDR3 DNA reads as TGCAGTGCTAGTCGATCGGGGTTAGGCGCTGAAGCTTTCTTT. This sequence encodes CSASRSGLGAEAFF.

The chain links TRBV21-1 to TRBJ2-7; TRBD2, the table's D call, was not compared with the DNA. TRBV21-1 is a pseudogene locus. The CDR3 spans 15 residues. CDR3 in DNA: TGTGCCAGCAGCAAATGGGGACTGAGCTCCTACGAGCAGTACTTC. Protein: CASSKWGLSSYEQYF.